This T cell receptor (beta chain) was identified in a study of blood T cell repertoires in COVID-19. Study as a whole: Samples came from the United States, Italy and Spain, spanning acute and convalescent COVID-19. T cells, B-cell-depleted T cells, or PBMCs supplied cDNA or gDNA.

TCRdb keeps only in-frame clones here, not all; method: immunoSEQ multiplex PCR. In the table there are about 160,000 clones, 85% of which are singletons. Germline assignment: CDR1 MNHNS and CDR2 SASEGT. This CDR3 contains 15 residues. V shed 2 bases and J shed 2 bases, with 9 bases lying between them. This chain links TRBV6-1 with TRBJ2-2, with a tentative D call TRBD2 (5 bases). The TCR comes from a human donor with acute or convalescent COVID-19. The donor label of this sample is uncertain. Sequencing was carried out using peripheral blood. The CDR3 protein is CASSEMRANTGELFF. CDR3 DNA: TGTGCCAGCAGTGAAATGCGGGCAAACACCGGGGAGCTGTTTTTT.